A selection of T cell receptor beta chains follows, all from one sample in a study of long-term antiretroviral therapy in people with HIV. Sequencing used immunoSEQ multiplex PCR; TCRdb keeps in-frame clones, though not all of them. The sample includes around 29,000 clones, 70% to 90% of them seen just once. The sample in question was unsorted PBMCs, obtained 1.1 years after starting antiretroviral therapy. Receptors originate from a man in his late teens or twenties with HIV. CDR3s include the opening cysteine and the closing phenylalanine or tryptophan. D genes are given only for firm matches.

v_gene	j_gene	d_gene	CDR3aa
TRBV19	TRBJ1-2	TRBD1	CASSRDRSNYGYTF
TRBV10-2	TRBJ2-3	-	CASSESASDTQYF
TRBV21-1	TRBJ2-6	-	CASSVTGGANVLTF
TRBV7-9	TRBJ1-2	TRBD1	CASSPGQDYGYTF
TRBV11-2	TRBJ1-1	-	CASSSFRGQGNTEAFF
TRBV7-8	TRBJ2-5	-	CASSLSWETQYF
TRBV27	TRBJ1-2	-	CASSFGQNYGYTF
TRBV30	TRBJ2-2	-	CAWTQGITGELFF
TRBV19	TRBJ1-5	TRBD1	CASSREGAGNQPQHF
TRBV5-1	TRBJ1-1	-	CASSLGSGITEAFF
TRBV4-2	TRBJ2-7	TRBD2	CASSQDSGSSYEQYF
TRBV5-6	TRBJ1-1	-	CASSFGGTEAFF
TRBV19	TRBJ2-2	-	CASSMWWNTGELFF
TRBV5-4	TRBJ2-5	TRBD2	CASSLGIAGVGETQYF
TRBV19	TRBJ1-5	-	CASSPVAGNSNQPQHF
TRBV27	TRBJ1-2	TRBD1	CASSTTPDRVYGYTF
TRBV9	TRBJ1-2	-	CASHLTSWGYTF
TRBV5-1	TRBJ2-7	-	CASSLKAGDAYEQYF
TRBV30	TRBJ1-6	TRBD1	CAWSAWTGYSPLHF
TRBV9	TRBJ2-1	-	CASSAYTSRSYNEQFF
TRBV28	TRBJ2-1	TRBD1	CASSSLDRPRQFF
TRBV19	TRBJ2-7	-	CASSISSSSYEQYF
TRBV27	TRBJ1-4	-	CASSTYPPEKLFF
TRBV23-1	TRBJ2-7	-	CASGEGREEEQYF
TRBV6-5	TRBJ2-5	-	CASSSGLQETQYF
TRBV5-1	TRBJ2-1	-	CASSFKTGSWRLVYGGPGNEQFF
TRBV6-5	TRBJ2-1	-	CASSGGGDNEQFF
TRBV11-2	TRBJ2-3	-	CASSLGGIITDTQYF
TRBV18	TRBJ1-5	-	CASSPNRPRGDQPQHF
TRBV20-1	TRBJ2-7	-	CSARRAEEQYF
TRBV29-1	TRBJ1-1	-	CSVAGQRNTEAFF
TRBV29-1	TRBJ2-1	TRBD2	CSVSGTSGISYNEQFF
TRBV2	TRBJ1-1	-	CASTPDGGHTEAFF
TRBV27	TRBJ1-2	TRBD1	CASSRFGGRSDRDGYTF
TRBV7-9	TRBJ2-2	TRBD1	CASSARTGNTGELFF
TRBV5-6	TRBJ2-1	-	CASSLGRGEQFF
TRBV7-9	TRBJ2-1	TRBD1	CASSFIGTGEGNEQFF
TRBV4-1	TRBJ2-7	-	CASSHGGSYEQYF
TRBV18	TRBJ1-2	TRBD1	CASSPQGDYGYTF
TRBV19	TRBJ2-3	TRBD1	CASSPSGTGRTDTQYF
TRBV2	TRBJ1-2	-	CATPSGDGYTF
TRBV9	TRBJ2-1	TRBD2	CASSEQGGGGLDEQFF